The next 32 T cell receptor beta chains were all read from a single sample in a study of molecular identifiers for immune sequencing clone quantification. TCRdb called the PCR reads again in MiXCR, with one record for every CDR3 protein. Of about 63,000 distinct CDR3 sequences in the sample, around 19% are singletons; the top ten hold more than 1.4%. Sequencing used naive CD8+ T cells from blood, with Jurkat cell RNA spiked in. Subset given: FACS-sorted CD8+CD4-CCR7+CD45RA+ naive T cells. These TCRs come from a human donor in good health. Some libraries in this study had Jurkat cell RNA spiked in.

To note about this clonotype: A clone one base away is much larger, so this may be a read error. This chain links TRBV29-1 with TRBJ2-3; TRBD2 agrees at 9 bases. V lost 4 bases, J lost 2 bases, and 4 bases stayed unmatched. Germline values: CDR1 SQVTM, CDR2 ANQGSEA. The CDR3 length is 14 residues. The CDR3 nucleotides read TGCAGCGTTGGACTAGCGGATCACACAGATACGCAGTATTTT. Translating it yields CSVGLADHTDTQYF.

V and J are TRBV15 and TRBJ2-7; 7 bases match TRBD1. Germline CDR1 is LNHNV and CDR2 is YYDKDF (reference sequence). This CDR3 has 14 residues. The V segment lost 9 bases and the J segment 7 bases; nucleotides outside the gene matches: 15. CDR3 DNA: TGTGCCACGTCGCGTGGGACAGACCCCCGGGAGCAGTACTTC. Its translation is CATSRGTDPREQYF.

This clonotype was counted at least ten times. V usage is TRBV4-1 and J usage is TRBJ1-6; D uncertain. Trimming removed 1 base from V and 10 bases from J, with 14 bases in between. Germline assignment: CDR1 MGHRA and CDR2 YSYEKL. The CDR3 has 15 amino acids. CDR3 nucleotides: TGCGCCAGCAGCCAAGGGGCCCAAGCAGGCTCACCCCTCCACTTT. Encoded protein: CASSQGAQAGSPLHF.

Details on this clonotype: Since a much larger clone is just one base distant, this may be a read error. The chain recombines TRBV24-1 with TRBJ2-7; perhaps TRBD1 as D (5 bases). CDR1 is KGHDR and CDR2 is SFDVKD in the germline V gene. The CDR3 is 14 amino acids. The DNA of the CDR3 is TGTGCCACCAGTGATCGACAGCCGCCCTACGAGCAGTGCTTC. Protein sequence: CATSDRQPPYEQCF.

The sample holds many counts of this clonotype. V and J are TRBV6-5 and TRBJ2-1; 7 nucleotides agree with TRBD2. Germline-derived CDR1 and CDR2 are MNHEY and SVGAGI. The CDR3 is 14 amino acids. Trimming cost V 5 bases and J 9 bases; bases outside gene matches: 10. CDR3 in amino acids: CASSPRLAPIEQFF. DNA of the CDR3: TGTGCCAGCAGTCCACGACTAGCCCCGATTGAGCAGTTCTTC.

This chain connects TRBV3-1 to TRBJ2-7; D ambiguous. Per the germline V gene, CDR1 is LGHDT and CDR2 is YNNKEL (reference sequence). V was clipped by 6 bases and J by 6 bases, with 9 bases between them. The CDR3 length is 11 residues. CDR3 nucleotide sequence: TGTGCCAGCAGTGACGTCAGCGAGCAGTACTTC. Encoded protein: CASSDVSEQYF.

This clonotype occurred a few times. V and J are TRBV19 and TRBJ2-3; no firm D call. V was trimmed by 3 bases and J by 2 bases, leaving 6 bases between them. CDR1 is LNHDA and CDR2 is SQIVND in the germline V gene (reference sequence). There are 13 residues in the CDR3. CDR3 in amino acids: CASSITVTDTQYF. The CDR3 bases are TGTGCCAGTAGTATTACAGTCACAGATACGCAGTATTTT.

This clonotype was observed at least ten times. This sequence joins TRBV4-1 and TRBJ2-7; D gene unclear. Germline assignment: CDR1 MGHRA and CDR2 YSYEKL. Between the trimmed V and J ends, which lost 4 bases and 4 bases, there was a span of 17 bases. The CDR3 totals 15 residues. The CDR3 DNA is TGCGCCAGCAGCCTCAAACTTGCGGATGGGTACGAGCAGTACTTC. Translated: CASSLKLADGYEQYF.

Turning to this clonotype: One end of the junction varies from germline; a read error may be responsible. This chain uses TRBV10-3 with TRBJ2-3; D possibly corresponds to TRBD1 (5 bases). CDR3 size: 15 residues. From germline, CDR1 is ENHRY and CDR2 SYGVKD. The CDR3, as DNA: TGTGCCACCAGTGAGGTGGGGCCCAGCACAGATACGCAGTATTTT. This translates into CATSEVGPSTDTQYF.

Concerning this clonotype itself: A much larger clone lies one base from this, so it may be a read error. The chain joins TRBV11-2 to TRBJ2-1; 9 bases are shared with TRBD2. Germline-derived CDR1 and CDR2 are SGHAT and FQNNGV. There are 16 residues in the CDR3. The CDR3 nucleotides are TGTGCCAGCAGGGAACTAGCGGGTTACTCCTACGATGAGCAGTTCTTC. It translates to CASRELAGYSYDEQFF.

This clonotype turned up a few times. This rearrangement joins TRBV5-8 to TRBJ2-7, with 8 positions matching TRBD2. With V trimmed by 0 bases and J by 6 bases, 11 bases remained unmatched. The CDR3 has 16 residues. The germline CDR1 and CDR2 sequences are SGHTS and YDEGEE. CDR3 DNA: TGTGCCAGCAGCTTGGCGGGGACTAGTCCCCCCCTCGAGCAGTACTTC. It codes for CASSLAGTSPPLEQYF.

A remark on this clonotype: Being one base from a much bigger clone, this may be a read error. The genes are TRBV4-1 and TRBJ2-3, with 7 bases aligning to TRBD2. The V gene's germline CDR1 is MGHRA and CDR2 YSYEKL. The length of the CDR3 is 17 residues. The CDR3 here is CASGQDGLGGGTDTQYF. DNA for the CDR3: TGCGCCAGCGGCCAAGACGGACTAGGAGGGGGCACAGATACGCAGTATTTT.

DNA for the CDR3: TGTGCCAGCAGTACCCGGGTCCAGGGGGGGACCGGGGAGCTGTTTTTT. Protein sequence: CASSTRVQGGTGELFF. V usage is TRBV25-1 and J usage is TRBJ2-2; possibly TRBD1 or TRBD2 for D (7 bases each). CDR1 and CDR2 (germline): MGHDK, SYGVNS. V dropped 5 bases and J dropped 5 bases, with 18 bases sitting between them. The length of the CDR3 is 16 residues.

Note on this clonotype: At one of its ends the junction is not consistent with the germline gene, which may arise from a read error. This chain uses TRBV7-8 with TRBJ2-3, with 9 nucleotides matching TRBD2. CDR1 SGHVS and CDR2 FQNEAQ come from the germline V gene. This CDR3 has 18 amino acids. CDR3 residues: CVSSLAHGLASITDTQYF. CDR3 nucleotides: TGTGTCAGCAGCTTAGCTCATGGACTAGCGTCGATCACAGATACGCAGTATTTT.

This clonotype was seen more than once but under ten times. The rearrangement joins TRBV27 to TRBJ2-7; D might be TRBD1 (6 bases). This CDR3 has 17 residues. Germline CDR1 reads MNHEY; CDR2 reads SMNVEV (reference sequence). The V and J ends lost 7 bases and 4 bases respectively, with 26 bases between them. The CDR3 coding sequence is TGTGCCAGCATCGCTTCGGTGACAGGAAACTCTTATTACGAGCAGTACTTC. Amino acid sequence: CASIASVTGNSYYEQYF.

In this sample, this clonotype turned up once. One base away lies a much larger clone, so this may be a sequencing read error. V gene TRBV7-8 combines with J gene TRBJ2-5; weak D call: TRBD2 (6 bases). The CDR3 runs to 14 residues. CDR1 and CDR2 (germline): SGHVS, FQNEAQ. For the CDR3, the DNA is TGTGCCAGCAGCTCCTCGGGACTGGAAGAGGCCCAGTACTTC. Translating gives CASSSSGLEEAQYF.

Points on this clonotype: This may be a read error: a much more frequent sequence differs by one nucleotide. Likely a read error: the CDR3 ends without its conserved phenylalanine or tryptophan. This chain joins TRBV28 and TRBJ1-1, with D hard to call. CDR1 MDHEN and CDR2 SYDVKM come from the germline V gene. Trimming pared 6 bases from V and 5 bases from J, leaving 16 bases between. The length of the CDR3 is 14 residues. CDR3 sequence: CASSYPAVVTEAFL. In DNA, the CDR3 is TGTGCCAGCAGCTACCCCGCCGTGGTTACTGAAGCTTTCCTT.

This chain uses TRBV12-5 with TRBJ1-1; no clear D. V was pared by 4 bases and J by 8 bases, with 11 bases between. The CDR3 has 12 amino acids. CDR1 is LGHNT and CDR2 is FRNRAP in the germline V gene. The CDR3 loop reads CASGWFLNEAFF. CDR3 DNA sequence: TGTGCTAGTGGTTGGTTTCTAAACGAAGCTTTCTTT.

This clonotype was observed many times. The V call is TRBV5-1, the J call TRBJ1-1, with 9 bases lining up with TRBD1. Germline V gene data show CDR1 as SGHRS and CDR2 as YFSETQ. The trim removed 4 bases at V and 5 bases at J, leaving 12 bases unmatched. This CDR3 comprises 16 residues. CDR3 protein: CASSPGTGTMGTEAFF. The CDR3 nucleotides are TGCGCCAGCAGCCCTGGGACAGGGACAATGGGTACTGAAGCTTTCTTT.

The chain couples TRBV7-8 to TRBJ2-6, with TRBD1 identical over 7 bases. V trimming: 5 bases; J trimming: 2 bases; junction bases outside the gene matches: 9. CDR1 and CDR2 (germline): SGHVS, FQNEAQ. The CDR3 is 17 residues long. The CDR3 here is CASSPGTEGPGANVLTF. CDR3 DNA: TGTGCCAGCAGCCCCGGGACAGAAGGGCCTGGGGCCAACGTCCTGACTTTC.

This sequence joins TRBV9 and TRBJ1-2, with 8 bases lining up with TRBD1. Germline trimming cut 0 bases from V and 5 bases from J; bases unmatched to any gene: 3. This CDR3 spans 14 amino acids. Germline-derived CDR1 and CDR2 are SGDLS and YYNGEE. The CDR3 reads CASSVEGTGYGYTF. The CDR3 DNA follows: TGTGCCAGCAGCGTAGAGGGGACAGGATATGGCTACACCTTC.

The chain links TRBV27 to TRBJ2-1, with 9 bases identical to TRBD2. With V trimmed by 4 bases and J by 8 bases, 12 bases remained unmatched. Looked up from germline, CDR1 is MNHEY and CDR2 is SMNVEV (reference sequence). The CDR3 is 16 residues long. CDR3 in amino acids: CASSSSLAGGPDEQFF. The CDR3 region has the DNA TGTGCCAGCAGTTCCTCCTTGGCGGGAGGGCCGGATGAGCAGTTCTTC.

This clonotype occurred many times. The CDR3 DNA reads as TGTGCCAGCAGCCCCTGGGGGTGGGATGAAAAACTGTTTTTT. This sequence encodes CASSPWGWDEKLFF. The V and J genes are TRBV11-2 and TRBJ1-4, with D maybe TRBD1 (5 bases). The germline V and J ends were trimmed by 5 bases and 6 bases, with 13 bases remaining between them. Germline-derived CDR1 and CDR2 are SGHAT and FQNNGV. CDR3 length equals 14 residues. Full variable domain (missing parts from reference TRBV11-2 and TRBJ1-4): EAGVAQSPRYKIIEKRQSVAFWCNPISGHATLYWYQQILGQGPKLLIQFQNNGVVDDSQLPKDRFSAERLKGVDSTLKIQPAKLEDSAVYLCASSPWGWDEKLFFGSGTQLSVL.

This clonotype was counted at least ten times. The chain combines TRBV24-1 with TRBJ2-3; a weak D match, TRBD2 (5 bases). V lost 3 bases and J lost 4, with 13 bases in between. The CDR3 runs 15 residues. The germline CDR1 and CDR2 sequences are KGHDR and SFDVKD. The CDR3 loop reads CATSDRWTSADTQYF. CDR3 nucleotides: TGTGCCACCAGTGATCGTTGGACTTCCGCAGATACGCAGTATTTT.

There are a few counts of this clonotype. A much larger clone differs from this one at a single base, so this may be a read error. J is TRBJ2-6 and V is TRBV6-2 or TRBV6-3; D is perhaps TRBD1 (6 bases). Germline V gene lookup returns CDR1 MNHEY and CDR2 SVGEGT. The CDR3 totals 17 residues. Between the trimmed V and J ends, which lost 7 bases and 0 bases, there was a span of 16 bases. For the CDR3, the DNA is TGTGCCAGCAATGGACAGTTACCCTCCTCTGGGGCCAACGTCCTGACTTTC. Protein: CASNGQLPSSGANVLTF.

The CDR3 here is CASSESGYEQYF. As DNA, the CDR3 is TGCGCCAGCAGTGAGTCCGGGTACGAGCAGTACTTC. The chain carries TRBV10-2 and TRBJ2-7; D is undetermined. Germline V gene data show CDR1 as WSHSY and CDR2 as SAAADI. This CDR3 comprises 12 residues. With 0 bases removed from V and 4 bases from J, the gap between germline ends came to 4 bases.

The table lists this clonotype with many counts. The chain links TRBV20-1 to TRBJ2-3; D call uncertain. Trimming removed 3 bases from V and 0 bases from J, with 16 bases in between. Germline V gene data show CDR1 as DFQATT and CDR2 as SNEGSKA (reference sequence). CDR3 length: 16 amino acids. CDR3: CSARRSERTSTDTQYF. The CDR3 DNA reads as TGCAGTGCTAGGAGATCGGAGCGAACTAGCACAGATACGCAGTATTTT.

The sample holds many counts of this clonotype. As DNA, the CDR3 is TGTGCCAGCAGCCACGGGACTAGCGGCACTAACAATGAGCAGTTCTTC. Its translation: CASSHGTSGTNNEQFF. The chain uses TRBV7-3 and TRBJ2-1, with TRBD2 identical over 11 bases. V gave up 5 bases and J gave up 5 bases; unmatched junction bases: 8. This CDR3 has 16 residues. CDR1 and CDR2 from the germline V gene are SGHTA and FQGTGA.

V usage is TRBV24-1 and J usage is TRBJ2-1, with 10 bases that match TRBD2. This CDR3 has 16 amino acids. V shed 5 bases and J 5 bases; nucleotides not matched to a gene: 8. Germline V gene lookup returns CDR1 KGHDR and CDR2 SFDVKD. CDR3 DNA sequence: TGTGCCACCAGTGGCTTAGGGACTAGCGCCGACAATGAGCAGTTCTTC. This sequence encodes CATSGLGTSADNEQFF.

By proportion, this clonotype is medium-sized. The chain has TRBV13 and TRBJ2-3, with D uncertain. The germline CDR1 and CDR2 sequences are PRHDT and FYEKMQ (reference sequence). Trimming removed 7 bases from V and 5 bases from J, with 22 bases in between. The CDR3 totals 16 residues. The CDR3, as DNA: TGTGCCAGCACCCCCCTTCAAGGGAATCAAGGAGATACGCAGTATTTT. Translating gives CASTPLQGNQGDTQYF.

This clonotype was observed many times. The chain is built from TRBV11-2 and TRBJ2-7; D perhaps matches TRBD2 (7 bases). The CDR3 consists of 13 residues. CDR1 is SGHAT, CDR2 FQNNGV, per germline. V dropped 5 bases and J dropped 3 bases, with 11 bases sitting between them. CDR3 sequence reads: CASSPGGLYEQYF. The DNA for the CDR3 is TGTGCCAGCAGCCCCGGGGGGCTCTACGAGCAGTACTTC. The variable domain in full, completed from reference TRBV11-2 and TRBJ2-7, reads EAGVAQSPRYKIIEKRQSVAFWCNPISGHATLYWYQQILGQGPKLLIQFQNNGVVDDSQLPKDRFSAERLKGVDSTLKIQPAKLEDSAVYLCASSPGGLYEQYFGPGTRLTVT.

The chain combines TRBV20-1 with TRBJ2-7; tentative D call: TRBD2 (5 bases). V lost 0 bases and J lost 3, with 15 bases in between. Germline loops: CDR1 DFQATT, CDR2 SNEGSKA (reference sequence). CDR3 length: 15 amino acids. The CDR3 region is CSARDYLAFDYEQYF. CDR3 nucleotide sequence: TGCAGTGCTAGAGATTACCTAGCCTTCGACTACGAGCAGTACTTC.